This T cell receptor (beta chain) was sequenced in a study of patients and donors after allogeneic stem cell transplantation. TCRdb fed the RT-PCR reads into MiXCR, producing one record per CDR3 protein. Of about a million distinct CDR3 sequences in the sample, about 20% were seen once. Germline-derived CDR1 and CDR2 are SGHDT and YYEEEE. The CDR3 has 16 residues. The J segment lost 6 bases and the V segment lost 4 bases, leaving 10 bases of the junction unmatched. The sequencing sample was made of blood, either unsorted or a sorted T cell fraction (not recorded which). The V and J genes are TRBV5-6 and TRBJ2-2; TRBD2 matches at 9 bases. This TCR came from a human donor who was either an allogeneic HSCT recipient or a stem cell or donor lymphocyte infusion donor (not recorded which). It is not recorded whose cells these are; they may come from a transplant donor. The CDR3: CASSHKRGAESGELFF. The CDR3 bases are TGTGCCAGCAGCCACAAGCGGGGGGCGGAATCCGGGGAGCTGTTTTTT.